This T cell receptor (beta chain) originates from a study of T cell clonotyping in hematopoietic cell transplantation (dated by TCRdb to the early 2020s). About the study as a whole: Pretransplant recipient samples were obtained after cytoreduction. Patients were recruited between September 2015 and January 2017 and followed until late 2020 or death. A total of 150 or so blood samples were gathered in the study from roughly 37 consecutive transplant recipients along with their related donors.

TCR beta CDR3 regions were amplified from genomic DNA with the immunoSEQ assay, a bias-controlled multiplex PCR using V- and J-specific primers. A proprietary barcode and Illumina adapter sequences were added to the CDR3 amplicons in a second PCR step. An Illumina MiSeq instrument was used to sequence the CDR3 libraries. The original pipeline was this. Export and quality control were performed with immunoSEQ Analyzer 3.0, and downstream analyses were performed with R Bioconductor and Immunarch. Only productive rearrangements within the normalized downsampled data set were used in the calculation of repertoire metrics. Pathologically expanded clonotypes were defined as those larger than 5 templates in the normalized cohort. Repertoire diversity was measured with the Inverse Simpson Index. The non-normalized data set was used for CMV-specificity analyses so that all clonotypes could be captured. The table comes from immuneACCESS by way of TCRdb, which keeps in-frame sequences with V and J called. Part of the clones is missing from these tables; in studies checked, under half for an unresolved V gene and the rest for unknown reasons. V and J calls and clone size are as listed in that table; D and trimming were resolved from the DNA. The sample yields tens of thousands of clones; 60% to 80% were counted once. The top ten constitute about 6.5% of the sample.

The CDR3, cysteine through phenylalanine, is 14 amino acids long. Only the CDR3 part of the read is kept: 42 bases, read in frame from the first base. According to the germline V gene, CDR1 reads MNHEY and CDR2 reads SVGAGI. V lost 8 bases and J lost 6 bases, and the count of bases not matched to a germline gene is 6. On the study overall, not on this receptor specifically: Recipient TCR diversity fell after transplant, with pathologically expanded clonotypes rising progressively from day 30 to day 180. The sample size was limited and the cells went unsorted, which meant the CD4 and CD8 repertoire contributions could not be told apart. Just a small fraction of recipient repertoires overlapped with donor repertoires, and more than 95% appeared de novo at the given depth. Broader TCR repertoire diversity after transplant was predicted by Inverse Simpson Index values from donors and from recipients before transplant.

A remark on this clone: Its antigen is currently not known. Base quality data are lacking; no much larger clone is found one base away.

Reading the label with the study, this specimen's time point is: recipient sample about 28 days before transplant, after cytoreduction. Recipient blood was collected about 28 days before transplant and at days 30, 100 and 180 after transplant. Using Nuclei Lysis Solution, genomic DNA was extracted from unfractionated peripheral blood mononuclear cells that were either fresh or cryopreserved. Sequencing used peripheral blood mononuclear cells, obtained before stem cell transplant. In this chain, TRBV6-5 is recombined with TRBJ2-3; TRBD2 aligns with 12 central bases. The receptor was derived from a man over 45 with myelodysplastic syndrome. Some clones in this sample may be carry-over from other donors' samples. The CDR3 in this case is CASRTSGTRDTQYF. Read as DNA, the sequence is TGTGCCAGCCGGACTAGCGGGACCCGGGATACGCAGTATTTT.